The T cell receptor beta chain described here comes from a study of OX40 agonist ivuxolimab in advanced cancers. The wider study: With a range of roughly 20 to 80, age averaged 60 years, and around 80% were male. Broader study findings: The authors did not determine the antigen specificity of the expanded peripheral T cells.

Germline CDR1 SGDLS, CDR2 YYNGEE. The V end lost 3 bases, the J end lost 2 bases, and 15 bases lay between the germline ends. The CDR3 is 16 amino acids. Details on this clone: Its antigen is unidentified.

Using immunoSEQ multiplex PCR, the repertoire was profiled, and TCRdb retains in-frame clones only, with some absent. The sample holds roughly 67,000 clones, roughly 87% seen once. Exclusion applied to patients with autoimmune disease history or systemic immunosuppression. Sequencing used CD4+ or CD8+ T cells sorted from blood, obtained in a trial of the OX40 agonist ivuxolimab. The chain has TRBV9 and TRBJ2-1, with D possibly matching TRBD1 (6 bases). The origin of this receptor is an adult with an advanced solid tumor such as melanoma, head and neck, liver or kidney cancer. The chain's CDR3 is CASSGGVGATYNEQFF. The CDR3 region has the DNA TGTGCCAGCAGCGGGGGAGTGGGGGCTACCTACAATGAGCAGTTCTTC. The full variable domain, its missing parts supplied by reference TRBV9 and TRBJ2-1, is DSGVTQTPKHLITATGQRVTLRCSPRSGDLSVYWYQQSLDQGLQFLIQYYNGEERAKGNILERFSAQQFPDLHSELNLSSLELGDSALYFCASSGGVGATYNEQFFGPGTRLTVL.